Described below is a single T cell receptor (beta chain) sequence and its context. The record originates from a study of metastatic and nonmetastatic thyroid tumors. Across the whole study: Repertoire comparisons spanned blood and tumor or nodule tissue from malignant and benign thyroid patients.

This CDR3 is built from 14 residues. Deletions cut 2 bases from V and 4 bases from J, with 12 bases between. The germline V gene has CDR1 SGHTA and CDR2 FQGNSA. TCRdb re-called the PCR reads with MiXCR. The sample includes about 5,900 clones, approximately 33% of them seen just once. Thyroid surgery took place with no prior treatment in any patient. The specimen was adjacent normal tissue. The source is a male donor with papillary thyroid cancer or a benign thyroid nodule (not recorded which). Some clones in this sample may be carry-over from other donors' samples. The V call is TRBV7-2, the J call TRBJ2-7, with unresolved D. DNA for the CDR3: TGTGCCAGCAGCTTACAACCCGGATTTTACGAGCAGTACTTC. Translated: CASSLQPGFYEQYF.